This T cell receptor beta chain derives from a study of blood T cell repertoires in COVID-19. Whole-study context: PBMCs, B-cell-depleted T cells, or T cells were the source of the cDNA or gDNA that made up the material.

Germline CDR1 reads SGHVS; CDR2 reads FQNEAQ. V dropped 4 bases and J dropped 0; count of bases not matched to a gene: 3. There are 15 residues in the CDR3. Clones were sequenced by immunoSEQ multiplex PCR, and TCRdb holds only the in-frame ones, with some missing. The data show over 200,000 clones, 85% to 90% seen once. Sequencing was done on a sample of PBMCs or T cells enriched from blood (not recorded which). This sequence originates from a man aged 35 to 55 who had recovered from COVID-19. The chain uses TRBV7-8 and TRBJ1-5; 7 positions agree with TRBD1. The CDR3 DNA reads as TGTGCCAGCAGCTGGACAGGAAATAGCAATCAGCCCCAGCATTTT. Residues: CASSWTGNSNQPQHF.